This T cell receptor beta chain was sequenced in a study of T cells after yellow fever vaccination. The wider study: Staining for CD3, CD45RA, CCR7 and CD95 enabled sorting of EM, EMRA, CM and Tscm memory subsets. Study results and caveats: Clones that expanded after primary vaccination mostly reappeared after the booster (roughly 97% CD4, approximately 89% CD8). FACS-sorted repertoires could harbor abundant contaminating bulk-population clonotypes.

V lost 2 bases and J lost 4, with 8 bases in between. The CDR3 covers 12 residues. Germline CDR1 GTSNPN, CDR2 SVGIG (reference sequence). They built TCR cDNA with 5'RACE template switching, a step that put in a universal primer site and UMIs. TCRdb reprocessed the 5' RACE reads with MiXCR, giving one entry per CDR3 protein. This table has almost 30,000 distinct CDR3 sequences, approximately 6.5% appearing once. This clonotype was seen more than once but under ten times. The sequence came from a man between 25 and 39 years old who received the YFV17D yellow fever vaccine. The chain combines TRBV30 with TRBJ1-1; D unclear. The specimen comprised PBMCs, either bulk or a sorted T-cell subset (CD4+, CD8+, memory, or dextramer-sorted; not recorded which), sampled on the day of the yellow fever booster vaccination. CDR3 region: CAWSLVSTEAFF. In DNA, the CDR3 is TGTGCCTGGAGTCTGGTGTCCACTGAAGCTTTCTTT.